The rows below give T cell receptor beta chains drawn from one sample of a study of blood T cell repertoires in COVID-19. Only in-frame clones appear in the TCRdb table, and some are missing; sequencing was by immunoSEQ multiplex PCR. The table includes roughly 72,000 clones, roughly 90% detected once. Specimen: peripheral blood. The source is a human donor in a cohort sampled during active COVID-19. Each CDR3 is given with its conserved first and last residue. Each record gives: clone size, D gene, CDR3 length, V gene, J gene, CDR3 DNA, CDR3 protein. A D gene is named only where the DNA matches it firmly. Clone size, where shown, is once, few, many, or a class for clones that have expanded.

>few|NA|15|TRBV18|TRBJ2-1
TGTGCCAGCTCCCCCTTGGGGCGGAACGACAATGAGCAGTTCTTC
CASSPLGRNDNEQFF
>NA|NA|15|TRBV11-1|TRBJ2-1
TGTGCCAGCAGCCTAGACAGCCCGTTGTATAATGAGCAGTTCTTC
CASSLDSPLYNEQFF
>NA|NA|13|TRBV7-8|TRBJ2-2
TGTGCCAGCAGATATGGGGAGACCGGGGAGCTGTTTTTT
CASRYGETGELFF
>once|NA|15|TRBV4-1|TRBJ1-1
TGCGCCAGCAGCCAAGCTACAGGAGCGAACACTGAAGCTTTCTTT
CASSQATGANTEAFF
>NA|TRBD1|17|TRBV24-1|TRBJ1-1
TGTGCCACCAGTGATTCCCGGACAGGGGTCCTGAACACTGAAGCTTTCTTT
CATSDSRTGVLNTEAFF
>NA|NA|12|TRBV12-3/TRBV12-4|TRBJ2-2
TGTGCCAGCAGTTTCCCGACCGGGGAGCTGTTTTTT
CASSFPTGELFF
>NA|NA|14|TRBV6-5|TRBJ2-3
TGTGCCAGCAGCCGGTCCAGGGCCACAGATACGCAGTATTTT
CASSRSRATDTQYF
>NA|NA|13|TRBV5-4|TRBJ2-7
TGTGCCAGCAGCCATACGGACAGCTACGAGCAGTACTTC
CASSHTDSYEQYF
>NA|TRBD2|15|TRBV6-2/TRBV6-3|TRBJ2-1
TGTGCCAGCAGTTCGCTTCGCGGGGGTTCTAATGAGCAGTTCTTC
CASSSLRGGSNEQFF
>once|NA|14|TRBV19|TRBJ1-1
TGTGCCAGTAGTGAACAGACGCGGAACACTGAAGCTTTCTTT
CASSEQTRNTEAFF
>NA|NA|16|TRBV30|TRBJ2-7
TGTGCCTGGAGTAAGGGGCGGGGTGGGGAACCCTACGAGCAGTACTTC
CAWSKGRGGEPYEQYF
>NA|NA|14|TRBV6-5|TRBJ2-7
TGTGCCAGCAGTTACGGGCGGGATAGCTACGAGCAGTACTTC
CASSYGRDSYEQYF
>NA|TRBD1|18|TRBV27|TRBJ2-7
TGTGCCAGCAGTTTATCGTGGCCCGGGACAGGGGGCTCCAACGAGCAGTACTTC
CASSLSWPGTGGSNEQYF
>NA|NA|17|TRBV6-6|TRBJ2-7
TGTGCCAGCAGCCGATCGGGGGGCGGGAGTTGGTCCTACGAGCAGTACTTC
CASSRSGGGSWSYEQYF
>NA|TRBD1|17|TRBV3-1/TRBV3-2|TRBJ1-4
TGTGCCAGCAGCCAAGGTCCCGGGACAGGGCTTACGGAAAAACTGTTTTTT
CASSQGPGTGLTEKLFF
>NA|TRBD1|13|TRBV6-2/TRBV6-3|TRBJ1-2
TGTGCCAGCAGCCCAAGACAGGGACATGGCTACACCTTC
CASSPRQGHGYTF
>once|TRBD1|14|TRBV18|TRBJ1-2
TGTGCCAGCTCCCCGGGACAGGGGAACTATGGCTACACCTTC
CASSPGQGNYGYTF
>once|NA|15|TRBV4-1|TRBJ2-7
TGCGCCAGCAGCGAACATAGCGGAACCTCCTACGAGCAGTACTTC
CASSEHSGTSYEQYF
>NA|TRBD2|18|TRBV4-3|TRBJ2-1
TGCGCCAGCAGCCCTACGGGGCTAGCGGGAAACTCCTACAATGAGCAGTTCTTC
CASSPTGLAGNSYNEQFF
>NA|NA|14|TRBV20-1|TRBJ1-5
TGCAGTGCTAGTTTGGGAGATAGCAATCAGCCCCAGCATTTT
CSASLGDSNQPQHF
>few|TRBD1|15|TRBV7-2|TRBJ1-6
TGTGCCAGCAGCCCCACCAGGGGGAATAATTCACCCCTCCACTTT
CASSPTRGNNSPLHF
>NA|NA|15|TRBV5-1|TRBJ2-7
TGCGCCAGCAGCTTGGCCGCAGGGGACGGCTACGAGCAGTACTTC
CASSLAAGDGYEQYF
>NA|TRBD2|14|TRBV6-4|TRBJ2-7
TGTGCCAGCAGCTTGACTAGCGGGGGAAGAGAGCAGTACTTC
CASSLTSGGREQYF
>NA|TRBD1|16|TRBV28|TRBJ2-4
TGTGCCAGCAGTAAAATCGGGGACAGGGGTATAAACATTCAGTACTTC
CASSKIGDRGINIQYF
>few|TRBD2|15|TRBV6-5|TRBJ2-5
TGTGCCAGCACCCTCAATCGGGGGGTCCAAGAGACCCAGTACTTC
CASTLNRGVQETQYF
>NA|NA|13|TRBV4-3|TRBJ1-5
TGCGCCAGCAGCCAAGGGGCTCCTCAGCCCCAGCATTTT
CASSQGAPQPQHF
>NA|TRBD1|16|TRBV5-1|TRBJ1-2
TGCGCCAGCAGCTCGGGACAGGGGGCGGCGGGTGATGGCTACACCTTC
CASSSGQGAAGDGYTF
>NA|NA|14|TRBV18|TRBJ1-1
TGTGCCAGCTCCAAAACAGAAATGAACACTGAAGCTTTCTTT
CASSKTEMNTEAFF